Below are 25 T cell receptor beta chains sequenced from a single sample in a study of T cell responses to AZD1222 COVID-19 vaccine. Here immunoSEQ multiplex PCR was the method, and the copy in TCRdb shows in-frame clones only, minus some. This table has 80,000 to 100,000 clones, more than 90% appearing once. Here the sequenced sample was peripheral blood, taken on day 0 of AZD1222 vaccination. The receptor set was obtained from an adult in good health.

This CDR3 reads CASSFSASEQFF. The DNA of the CDR3 is TGCGCCAGCAGCTTTAGCGCAAGTGAGCAGTTCTTC. The chain joins TRBV5-1 to TRBJ2-1; a weak D match, TRBD2 (5 bases). Trimming left V 2 bases short and J 9 bases short, with 9 bases between. Germline values: CDR1 SGHRS, CDR2 YFSETQ. The CDR3 has 12 amino acids.

The CDR3 sequence: CASSPDRGGGSPLHF. The CDR3 DNA reads TGTGCCAGCAGTCCTGACAGGGGTGGCGGTTCACCCCTCCACTTT. V is TRBV27 and J is TRBJ1-6; 8 nucleotides line up with TRBD1. J was trimmed by 9 bases and V by 5 bases; bases with no gene match: 9. CDR3 size: 15 residues. Looked up from germline, CDR1 is MNHEY and CDR2 is SMNVEV (reference sequence).

The gene calls are TRBV18 and TRBJ2-2; D unresolved. CDR3 size: 16 residues. CDR1 KGHSH and CDR2 LQKENI come from the germline V gene. V lost 4 bases, J lost 0 bases, and 12 bases lay in between. The CDR3 is CASSRSPRPNTGELFF. The CDR3 DNA follows: TGTGCCAGCTCACGCTCTCCTAGGCCGAACACCGGGGAGCTGTTTTTT.

V is TRBV5-6 and J is TRBJ1-1; a possible D gene is TRBD1 (5 bases). Trimming removed 1 base from V and 4 bases from J, with 11 bases in between. The CDR3 sequence is 14 residues long. The germline V gene has CDR1 SGHDT and CDR2 YYEEEE. In DNA, the CDR3 is TGTGCCAGCAGCTTGCAGGGATCGGGCACTGAAGCTTTCTTT. Its translation: CASSLQGSGTEAFF.

Here the CDR3 reads CASSPGSAEQYF. Here the CDR3 DNA reads TGTGCCAGCTCACCGGGAAGCGCCGAGCAGTACTTC. The V gene is TRBV18, the J gene TRBJ2-7, with D unclear. Germline V gives CDR1 KGHSH, CDR2 LQKENI. The CDR3 spans 12 residues. Trimming shortened V by 3 bases and J by 6 bases, and 9 bases separated the two germline ends.

This clone was seen once. The chain carries TRBV5-1 and TRBJ2-6; unclear D gene. Trimming shortened V by 0 bases and J by 1 base, and 2 bases separated the two germline ends. Looked up from germline, CDR1 is SGHRS and CDR2 is YFSETQ. The CDR3 has 14 amino acids. The CDR3 is CASSLGSGANVLTF. CDR3 bases: TGCGCCAGCAGCTTGGGGTCTGGGGCCAACGTCCTGACTTTC.

The chain joins TRBV30 to TRBJ2-1; D tentatively fits TRBD1 or TRBD2 (5 bases each). Germline V gene lookup returns CDR1 GTSNPN and CDR2 SVGIG (reference sequence). V lost 4 bases and J 2 bases, leaving 12 bases between the germline ends. The CDR3 sequence is 14 residues long. CDR3 loop: CAWTAQGPYNEQFF. The CDR3 bases are TGTGCCTGGACCGCCCAGGGACCCTACAATGAGCAGTTCTTC.

This rearrangement joins TRBV9 to TRBJ2-7; no clear D gene. Germline V gene data show CDR1 as SGDLS and CDR2 as YYNGEE. CDR3 size: 14 residues. V was shortened by 0 bases and J by 6 bases, with 13 bases between the two germline ends. Here the CDR3 reads CASSVGSVTLEQYF. The CDR3 DNA reads as TGTGCCAGCAGCGTAGGGTCGGTAACGCTCGAGCAGTACTTC.

The V and J genes are TRBV30 and TRBJ1-5, with D possibly matching TRBD1 (6 bases). The germline gives CDR1 GTSNPN, CDR2 SVGIG (reference sequence). Trimming left V 4 bases short and J 4 bases short, with 11 bases between. The CDR3 loop spans 13 amino acids. For the CDR3, the DNA is TGTGCCTGGAATCACAGGGATAATCAGCCCCAGCATTTT. Translated: CAWNHRDNQPQHF. The whole variable domain, remainder taken from reference TRBV30 and TRBJ1-5, is SQTIHQWPATLVQPVGSPLSLECTVEGTSNPNLYWYRQAAGRGLQLLFYSVGIGQISSEVPQNLSASRPQDRQFILSSKKLLLSDSGFYLCAWNHRDNQPQHFGDGTRLSIL.

The rearrangement joins TRBV12-3 or TRBV12-4 to TRBJ1-5; D ambiguous. The CDR3 has 13 residues. V was clipped by 3 bases and J by 4 bases, with 7 bases between them. Written as DNA, the CDR3 is TGTGCCAGCAGTTTGGATGGGAATCAGCCCCAGCATTTT. It translates to CASSLDGNQPQHF.

This chain uses TRBV7-9 with TRBJ1-3; D uncertain. Trimming cost V 2 bases and J 0 bases, with 8 bases left between them. The CDR3 is made up of 15 amino acids. In germline, CDR1 is SEHNR, CDR2 FQNEAQ (reference sequence). CDR3 coding DNA: TGTGCCAGCAGCTTACACCGGTACTCTGGAAACACCATATATTTT. It specifies CASSLHRYSGNTIYF.

V is TRBV4-1 and J is TRBJ2-3; D unresolved. The germline V gene encodes CDR1 MGHRA and CDR2 YSYEKL. The CDR3 length is 13 residues. Trimming took off 3 bases at V and 11 bases at J, with 15 bases between the two ends. The CDR3 DNA follows: TGCGCCAGCAGCCAGATCCCAGCCCAAATGCAGTATTTT. Translation gives CASSQIPAQMQYF.

The chain has TRBV6-5 and TRBJ1-5; 7 bases align to TRBD1. CDR3 length equals 14 residues. The J segment lost 6 bases and the V segment lost 4 bases, leaving 6 bases of the junction unmatched. Germline CDR1 MNHEY, CDR2 SVGAGI. CDR3 DNA: TGTGCCAGCAGTTTAAAGGGGGCGCGTCAGCCCCAGCATTTT. Translating gives CASSLKGARQPQHF.

This clone was counted only a few times. The V call is TRBV9, the J call TRBJ2-7, with TRBD1 matching over 11 bases. J lost 6 bases, V lost 2 bases, and 10 bases had no gene match. The CDR3 contains 16 residues. CDR1 is SGDLS, CDR2 YYNGEE, per germline. CDR3 sequence: CASSVATGTGGGEQYF. For the CDR3, the DNA is TGTGCCAGCAGCGTCGCCACCGGGACAGGGGGAGGCGAGCAGTACTTC.

This rearrangement joins TRBV19 to TRBJ1-6; TRBD1 might be the D (5 bases). This CDR3 has 14 residues. The V and J ends lost 7 bases and 6 bases respectively, with 13 bases between them. Germline V gives CDR1 LNHDA, CDR2 SQIVND (reference sequence). The CDR3 coding sequence is TGTGCCAGTACCCTCACAGGAGTTAATTCACCCCTCCACTTT. Translating gives CASTLTGVNSPLHF.

The chain joins TRBV4-1 to TRBJ2-7; 9 bases fit TRBD1. Losses at the gene ends were 4 bases for V and 0 bases for J; bases not matched to a gene: 4. The CDR3 contains 15 residues. The V gene's germline CDR1 is MGHRA and CDR2 YSYEKL. As DNA, the CDR3 is TGCGCCAGCAGCCCCGGGACAGGGAGCTCCTACGAGCAGTACTTC. It is translated as CASSPGTGSSYEQYF.

This clone was counted a single time. This rearrangement joins TRBV7-3 to TRBJ2-1; 7 bases agree with TRBD2. CDR3 length: 17 residues. The germline V gene has CDR1 SGHTA and CDR2 FQGTGA. Germline trimming cut 1 base from V and 5 bases from J; bases unmatched to any gene: 11. CDR3 DNA: TGTGCCAGCAGCTTAATCCCCGGGACTACCGAACACAATGAGCAGTTCTTC. The encoded protein is CASSLIPGTTEHNEQFF.

CDR3 coding DNA: TGTGCCAGCTCAATCGGACAGACTCAGCCCGGCTACACCTTC. Translated, it gives CASSIGQTQPGYTF. This chain connects TRBV18 to TRBJ1-2, with D maybe TRBD1 (6 bases). Germline V gene sequence: CDR1 KGHSH, CDR2 LQKENI. The ends were cut back, 5 bases at V and 8 bases at J, with 18 bases in the middle. CDR3 length: 14 amino acids.

The rearrangement links TRBV29-1 to TRBJ2-7, with D perhaps assigned TRBD1 or TRBD2 (5 bases each). V was shortened by 6 bases and J by 4 bases, with 13 bases between the two germline ends. CDR3 length: 12 residues. Germline V CDR1 and CDR2: SQVTM, ANQGSEA. CDR3 in DNA: TGCAGCGTCTCCGGGGCCTCATACGAGCAGTACTTC. Protein product: CSVSGASYEQYF.

This rearrangement joins TRBV18 to TRBJ2-7; TRBD1 agrees at 9 bases. J gave up 5 bases and V 3 bases, and 8 bases lay outside the gene matches. The germline V gene encodes CDR1 KGHSH and CDR2 LQKENI. This CDR3 region has 15 residues. The CDR3 loop is CASSPQVGQGNEQYF. CDR3 sequence (DNA): TGTGCCAGCTCACCCCAGGTGGGACAGGGAAACGAGCAGTACTTC.

The J gene is TRBJ1-1, the V gene TRBV12-3 or TRBV12-4; D is undetermined. There are 12 residues in the CDR3. Trimming removed 8 bases from V and 8 bases from J, with 15 bases in between. CDR3 amino acids: CASGLGSLEAFF. The DNA of the CDR3 is TGTGCCAGCGGCCTGGGCTCTTTAGAAGCTTTCTTT.

The chain has TRBV5-8 and TRBJ2-7, with 7 nucleotides matching TRBD1. The V segment lost 1 base and the J segment 5 bases; nucleotides outside the gene matches: 6. Germline CDR1 and CDR2: SGHTS and YDEGEE. The CDR3 has 14 amino acids. CDR3 coding DNA: TGTGCCAGCAGCTTGACGGGACAGACGAACGAGCAGTACTTC. Translated: CASSLTGQTNEQYF.

The rearrangement links TRBV28 to TRBJ2-3, with D possibly TRBD1 on 6 matching bases. The V end was cut by 5 bases, the J end by 0 bases, with 18 bases between. The V gene's germline CDR1 is MDHEN and CDR2 SYDVKM. This CDR3 has 17 residues. The CDR3 spells CASSENSGVSSTDTQYF. DNA of the CDR3: TGTGCCAGCAGTGAGAATTCAGGGGTGTCTAGCACAGATACGCAGTATTTT.

The chain joins TRBV10-3 to TRBJ1-4; tentatively, D is TRBD1 (5 bases). Between the trimmed V and J ends, which lost 10 bases and 5 bases, there was a span of 14 bases. Germline V gene sequence: CDR1 ENHRY, CDR2 SYGVKD. The CDR3 has 13 amino acids. The CDR3 protein is CATAGRVNEKLFF. CDR3 DNA sequence: TGTGCCACCGCGGGCAGGGTCAATGAAAAACTGTTTTTT.

The chain recombines TRBV5-1 with TRBJ1-6, with TRBD1 matching over 10 bases. Germline values: CDR1 SGHRS, CDR2 YFSETQ. This CDR3 has 17 residues. Unmatched junction bases numbered 11, after V lost 3 bases and J lost 8 bases. The CDR3 region has the DNA TGCGCCAGCAGCTCTACAACGCGGACAGGGGGTTATTCACCCCTCCACTTT. This encodes CASSSTTRTGGYSPLHF.